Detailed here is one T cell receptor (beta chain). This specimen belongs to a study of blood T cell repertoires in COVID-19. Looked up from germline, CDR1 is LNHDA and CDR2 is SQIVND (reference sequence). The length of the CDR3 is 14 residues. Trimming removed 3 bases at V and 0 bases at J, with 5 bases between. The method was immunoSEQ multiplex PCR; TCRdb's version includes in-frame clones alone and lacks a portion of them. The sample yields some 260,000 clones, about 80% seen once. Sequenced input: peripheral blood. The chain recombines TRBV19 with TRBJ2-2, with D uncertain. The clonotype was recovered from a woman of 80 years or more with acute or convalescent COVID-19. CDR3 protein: CASSIRTNTGELFF. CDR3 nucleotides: TGTGCCAGTAGTATCAGGACGAACACCGGGGAGCTGTTTTTT.